Shown below are 3 T cell receptor beta chains from a single sample sequenced in a study of molecular identifiers for immune sequencing clone quantification. Via MiXCR, TCRdb re-called the PCR reads, giving one row per CDR3 protein. The sample yields nearly 650,000 distinct CDR3 sequences, 25% seen once. Sequencing was done on a sample of naive CD8+ T cells from blood, with Jurkat cell RNA spiked in. Subset noted: FACS-sorted CD8+CD4-CCR7+CD45RA+ naive T cells. The origin of the receptors is a human donor in good health. Some libraries in this study had Jurkat cell RNA spiked in.

Remarks on this clonotype: A read error may be the cause here, since a much bigger clone is one base away. The gene calls are TRBV6-2 or TRBV6-3 and TRBJ1-1; no firm D call. The length of the CDR3 is 17 residues. In germline, CDR1 is MNHEY, CDR2 SVGEGT. CDR3 DNA sequence: TGTGCCAGCAGTTACTCCGCGGTCGATAGCTTGGGCACTGAAGCTTACTTT. It codes for CASSYSAVDSLGTEAYF.

This clonotype was detected a few times. One base away lies a much larger clone, so this may be a sequencing read error. This chain connects TRBV7-2 to TRBJ2-1; D assignment may be TRBD1 or TRBD2 (5 bases each). CDR1 and CDR2 from the germline V gene are SGHTA and FQGNSA. The CDR3 runs 15 residues. Trimming removed 5 bases from V and 3 bases from J, with 14 bases in between. CDR3 amino acids: CASSVEGRDYNEQFF. The CDR3 DNA is TGTGCCAGCAGCGTTGAGGGACGGGACTACAATGAGCAGTTCTTC. Drawing the rest from reference TRBV7-2 and TRBJ2-1, the complete variable domain is GAGVSQSPSNKVTEKGKDVELRCDPISGHTALYWYRQSLGQGLEFLIYFQGNSAPDKSGLPSDRFSAERTGGSVSTLTIQRTQQEDSAVYLCASSVEGRDYNEQFFGPGTRLTVL.

Comments on this clonotype: This may arise from a read error, as a much more abundant clone is one base away. This chain connects TRBV28 to TRBJ1-5, with D maybe TRBD1 (6 bases). Per the germline V gene, CDR1 is MDHEN and CDR2 is SYDVKM. The CDR3 contains 15 residues. CDR3 in amino acids: CASSQSYKGVLPPHF. CDR3 nucleotide sequence: TGTGCCAGCAGTCAAAGCTACAAGGGGGTGTTGCCCCCGCATTTT.